Described below is a single TCR beta chain sequence and its context. Its antigen is unidentified. This record belongs to a study of cytomegalovirus exposure and HLA in healthy donors. Whole-study context: Drawn from HLA-typed donors, about 85 million unique TCRs were held in an early data release. Study conclusions and caveats: By a later analysis, the bulk of CMV-associated TCR beta chains appeared HLA-restricted. HLA allele associations emerged for 15,000 to 20,000 TCR beta sequences in a later analysis, at 0.05 false discovery rate.

In the PCR, 60 Vbeta and 13 Jbeta primers were used. The data were produced by immunoSEQ multiplex PCR, yet TCRdb's version contains in-frame clones alone and is incomplete. The top ten hold nearly 3% of the sample, which has 100,000 to 150,000 clones, 60% to 85% seen once. The sequence was obtained from a woman aged 40 to 55 in good health and CMV-seropositive. The sample consisted of PBMCs.

The CDR3 DNA follows: TGCGCCAGCAGCCAAGAGGGGAGGAGCGGGGTCTCAGATACGCAGTATTTT. It translates to CASSQEGRSGVSDTQYF. V is TRBV4-3 and J is TRBJ2-3; 7 bases are shared with TRBD2. Trimming removed 0 bases from V and 4 bases from J; junction bases left unmatched: 10. CDR1 LGHNA and CDR2 YSLEER come from the germline V gene. The CDR3 length is 17 residues.